Sequencing of this TCR beta chain was carried out in a study of vaccination and CD4 T cells after COVID-19. Treatment noted: approximately 11-day PBMC culture with coronavirus spike peptide pools or control peptides (ViraFEST assay). Trimming took 7 bases from V and 7 from J, leaving 23 bases between them. The germline gives CDR1 MDHEN, CDR2 SYDVKM. The CDR3 spans 15 residues. This clonotype was seen a single time. Its antigen is not identified. Once obtained from cultured CD4+ T cells, the DNA was sequenced using the Oncomine TCR Beta short-read assay. TCRdb passed the PCR reads through MiXCR, listing each CDR3 protein once. Seen here are approximately 16,000 distinct CDR3 sequences, approximately 55% observed once, and the top ten hold about 4.2%.

The gene calls are TRBV28 and TRBJ2-7; D is possibly TRBD1 or TRBD2 (5 bases each). The specimen comprised CD4+ T cells from blood, cultured in vitro, sampled before SARS-CoV-2 vaccination. The sequence derives from a human donor who had recovered from COVID-19. CDR3 coding DNA: TGTGCCAGCACCAAACCGACGGGGCGGGTTGAAGAGCAGTACTTC. It is translated as CASTKPTGRVEEQYF.